A selection of T cell receptor beta chains follows, all from one sample in a study of prognosis after radiotherapy for stage I lung cancer. One entry per CDR3 protein, called by TCRdb with MiXCR from the multiplex PCR reads. The table records roughly 15,000 distinct CDR3 sequences, around 35% of them present only once. The input for sequencing was PBMCs, taken before or after stereotactic body radiation therapy (not recorded which). The receptors stem from a donor at least 50 years old with non-small cell lung cancer. Each CDR3 is given with its conserved first and last residue. The order of the fields is CDR3 protein, CDR3 DNA, clone size, D gene, V gene, J gene. A D gene is named only where the DNA matches it firmly. A clone size is listed for some rows: how often the clone was seen (once, few, many), or a class if it is expanded.

cdr3_aa: CASSPPSTDTQYF
cdr3_nt: TGTGCCAGCTCACCACCTAGCACAGATACGCAGTATTTT
clone_size: many
d_call: NA
v_call: TRBV18
j_call: TRBJ2-3

cdr3_aa: CGSSYSPESEQYF
cdr3_nt: TGTGGCAGCAGTTACTCCCCAGAATCCGAGCAGTACTTC
clone_size: NA
d_call: NA
v_call: TRBV6-5
j_call: TRBJ2-7

cdr3_aa: CASSLRPFIGIDGYTF
cdr3_nt: TGTGCCAGCAGTTTGCGCCCTTTTATAGGGATCGATGGCTACACCTTC
clone_size: many
d_call: NA
v_call: TRBV12-3/TRBV12-4
j_call: TRBJ1-2

cdr3_aa: CASRDPSGGEQETQYF
cdr3_nt: TGTGCCAGCAGAGACCCCAGCGGGGGGGAGCAAGAGACCCAGTACTTC
clone_size: many
d_call: TRBD2
v_call: TRBV6-1
j_call: TRBJ2-5

cdr3_aa: CASSLLMTGELFF
cdr3_nt: TGTGCCAGCAGCTTATTAATGACCGGGGAGCTGTTTTTT
clone_size: NA
d_call: NA
v_call: TRBV7-2
j_call: TRBJ2-2

cdr3_aa: CVSSRAQWDCNEQFF
cdr3_nt: TGTGTCAGCAGCCGGGCCCAGTGGGATTGCAATGAGCAGTTCTTC
clone_size: NA
d_call: NA
v_call: TRBV12-3/TRBV12-4
j_call: TRBJ2-1

cdr3_aa: CSAHERGSGYNEQFF
cdr3_nt: TGCAGCGCACACGAAAGAGGGTCGGGGTACAATGAGCAGTTCTTC
clone_size: many
d_call: NA
v_call: TRBV29-1
j_call: TRBJ2-1

cdr3_aa: CASSYRASSSGNTIYF
cdr3_nt: TGTGCCAGCAGTTACCGGGCATCCAGCTCTGGAAACACCATATATTTT
clone_size: many
d_call: NA
v_call: TRBV6-5
j_call: TRBJ1-3

cdr3_aa: CASDHPGGGYGYTF
cdr3_nt: TGTGCCAGTGACCACCCCGGGGGGGGCTATGGCTACACCTTC
clone_size: NA
d_call: NA
v_call: TRBV19
j_call: TRBJ1-2

cdr3_aa: CASSLRQLTYNEQFF
cdr3_nt: TGCGCCAGCAGCTTGCGACAGTTAACGTACAATGAGCAGTTCTTC
clone_size: NA
d_call: NA
v_call: TRBV5-1
j_call: TRBJ2-1

cdr3_aa: CSAQSTGFDEQFF
cdr3_nt: TGCAGTGCCCAAAGTACAGGGTTCGATGAGCAGTTCTTC
clone_size: many
d_call: NA
v_call: TRBV20-1
j_call: TRBJ2-1

cdr3_aa: CASSLTGQGSYGYTF
cdr3_nt: TGTGCCAGCAGTTTAACTGGACAGGGTAGCTATGGCTACACCTTC
clone_size: medium-sized
d_call: TRBD1
v_call: TRBV27
j_call: TRBJ1-2

cdr3_aa: CASRVSSGANVLTF
cdr3_nt: TGTGCCAGCAGAGTAAGCTCTGGGGCCAACGTCCTGACTTTC
clone_size: many
d_call: NA
v_call: TRBV2
j_call: TRBJ2-6

cdr3_aa: CASSFGDNSPLHF
cdr3_nt: TGTGCCAGCAGTTTCGGGGATAATTCACCCCTCCACTTT
clone_size: NA
d_call: NA
v_call: TRBV6-5
j_call: TRBJ1-6

cdr3_aa: CSASPGEFDGYTF
cdr3_nt: TGCAGTGCCTCACCAGGGGAATTCGATGGCTACACCTTC
clone_size: NA
d_call: NA
v_call: TRBV20-1
j_call: TRBJ1-2

cdr3_aa: CARSVTSGRPTDTQYF
cdr3_nt: TGTGCCAGAAGCGTGACTAGTGGGAGGCCCACAGATACGCAGTATTTT
clone_size: NA
d_call: NA
v_call: TRBV14
j_call: TRBJ2-3

cdr3_aa: CATSDGTRYEQYF
cdr3_nt: TGTGCCACCAGTGATGGCACAAGGTACGAGCAGTACTTC
clone_size: many
d_call: NA
v_call: TRBV24-1
j_call: TRBJ2-7

cdr3_aa: CAWSGTGELFF
cdr3_nt: TGTGCCTGGAGTGGAACCGGGGAGCTGTTTTTT
clone_size: medium-sized
d_call: NA
v_call: TRBV30
j_call: TRBJ2-2

cdr3_aa: CASSSRRGVDTIYF
cdr3_nt: TGTGCCAGCAGTTCTAGGCGGGGCGTAGACACCATATATTTT
clone_size: many
d_call: NA
v_call: TRBV12-3/TRBV12-4
j_call: TRBJ1-3

cdr3_aa: CASSYESEGAGELFF
cdr3_nt: TGTGCCAGCAGCTACGAGAGTGAGGGGGCCGGGGAGCTGTTTTTT
clone_size: NA
d_call: NA
v_call: TRBV6-5
j_call: TRBJ2-2

cdr3_aa: CSARALSGRAYNEQFF
cdr3_nt: TGCAGTGCTAGAGCCTTAAGCGGGAGGGCCTACAATGAGCAGTTCTTC
clone_size: medium-sized
d_call: TRBD2
v_call: TRBV20-1
j_call: TRBJ2-1

cdr3_aa: CASSRLKSGQGGEQYF
cdr3_nt: TGTGCCAGCAGCCGGCTAAAATCAGGACAGGGAGGCGAGCAGTACTTC
clone_size: medium-sized
d_call: TRBD1
v_call: TRBV6-1
j_call: TRBJ2-7

cdr3_aa: CASSVQEERKGGELFF
cdr3_nt: TGTGCCAGCAGCGTACAGGAGGAGAGAAAGGGCGGGGAGCTGTTTTTT
clone_size: many
d_call: NA
v_call: TRBV9
j_call: TRBJ2-2

cdr3_aa: CASRQPTGLALETQYF
cdr3_nt: TGTGCCAGCAGACAACCCACGGGACTAGCGTTAGAGACCCAGTACTTC
clone_size: many
d_call: TRBD2
v_call: TRBV28
j_call: TRBJ2-5

cdr3_aa: CASSSPRGAQEQYF
cdr3_nt: TGTGCCAGCAGTTCTCCGAGGGGGGCTCAAGAGCAGTACTTC
clone_size: NA
d_call: NA
v_call: TRBV28
j_call: TRBJ2-7

cdr3_aa: CSATGARDGYTF
cdr3_nt: TGCAGTGCCACGGGGGCGAGGGATGGCTACACCTTC
clone_size: NA
d_call: NA
v_call: TRBV20-1
j_call: TRBJ1-2

cdr3_aa: CSVKGQGANEAFF
cdr3_nt: TGCAGCGTTAAAGGACAGGGGGCAAATGAAGCTTTCTTT
clone_size: many
d_call: TRBD1
v_call: TRBV29-1
j_call: TRBJ1-1

cdr3_aa: CASSLGTLIANYGYTF
cdr3_nt: TGCGCCAGCAGCTTGGGGACCCTCATAGCTAACTATGGCTACACCTTC
clone_size: medium-sized
d_call: NA
v_call: TRBV5-1
j_call: TRBJ1-2

cdr3_aa: CSASTGASTNYEQYF
cdr3_nt: TGTTCCGCCAGCACCGGAGCCTCCACGAATTACGAGCAGTACTTC
clone_size: NA
d_call: NA
v_call: TRBV28
j_call: TRBJ2-7

cdr3_aa: CASSPPSSGGGRADTQYF
cdr3_nt: TGTGCCAGCTCACCACCATCCAGTGGGGGAGGTCGAGCAGATACGCAGTATTTT
clone_size: many
d_call: NA
v_call: TRBV18
j_call: TRBJ2-3

cdr3_aa: CASSPQKGRTGNTIYF
cdr3_nt: TGCGCCAGCAGCCCCCAGAAGGGCAGAACTGGAAACACCATATATTTT
clone_size: NA
d_call: NA
v_call: TRBV7-9
j_call: TRBJ1-3

cdr3_aa: CSDSSAVSFYSEQFF
cdr3_nt: TGCAGTGATAGCTCGGCTGTCTCATTTTACAGTGAGCAGTTCTTC
clone_size: once
d_call: NA
v_call: TRBV20-1
j_call: TRBJ2-1

cdr3_aa: CASSDQLNEQFF
cdr3_nt: TGTGCCAGCAGTGACCAATTAAATGAGCAGTTCTTC
clone_size: NA
d_call: NA
v_call: TRBV6-4
j_call: TRBJ2-1

cdr3_aa: CASSERTSGGKTQYF
cdr3_nt: TGTGCCAGCAGTGAAAGAACTAGCGGGGGCAAGACCCAGTACTTC
clone_size: many
d_call: TRBD2
v_call: TRBV2
j_call: TRBJ2-5

cdr3_aa: CASSSRLGETQYF
cdr3_nt: TGTGCCAGCAGCTCCCGTTTGGGGGAGACCCAGTACTTC
clone_size: many
d_call: NA
v_call: TRBV9
j_call: TRBJ2-5

cdr3_aa: CASSPLERGGNTIYF
cdr3_nt: TGTGCCAGCTCACCACTGGAGAGGGGAGGAAACACCATATATTTT
clone_size: many
d_call: NA
v_call: TRBV18
j_call: TRBJ1-3

cdr3_aa: CASRLAGSSYEQYF
cdr3_nt: TGTGCCAGCAGGTTAGCGGGGAGCTCCTACGAGCAGTACTTC
clone_size: many
d_call: TRBD2
v_call: TRBV2
j_call: TRBJ2-7

cdr3_aa: CASSQDRFGNSPLHF
cdr3_nt: TGTGCCAGCAGCCAAGATCGCTTCGGTAATTCACCCCTCCACTTT
clone_size: many
d_call: NA
v_call: TRBV4-2
j_call: TRBJ1-6

cdr3_aa: CAWSGVRGGYTF
cdr3_nt: TGTGCCTGGAGTGGGGTTCGGGGTGGCTACACCTTC
clone_size: NA
d_call: NA
v_call: TRBV30
j_call: TRBJ1-2

cdr3_aa: CACSESSSKVNEQFF
cdr3_nt: TGTGCCTGCAGTGAATCGTCTAGTAAGGTCAATGAGCAGTTCTTC
clone_size: NA
d_call: NA
v_call: TRBV2
j_call: TRBJ2-1